This T cell receptor beta chain was captured by sequencing in a study of cytomegalovirus exposure and HLA in healthy donors. Whole-study results and caveats: Later on, a genetic analysis was performed. It linked a missense variant in DCLRE1C with V- and J-gene trimming of TCR beta. Sequencing depth roughly uniform across donors was assumed in presence/absence analyses.

As concerns this clone: As yet, its antigen is unknown.

Primers for the PCR totalled 60 Vbeta and 13 Jbeta. Using immunoSEQ multiplex PCR, the repertoire was profiled, and TCRdb retains in-frame clones only, with some absent. The profile shows 100,000 to 150,000 clones, approximately 74% of them singletons. The V gene lost 5 bases and the J gene lost 1 base, with 12 bases spanning the gap. This CDR3 contains 14 residues. CDR1 and CDR2 from the germline V gene are SGHVS and FQNEAQ. Material: PBMCs. This receptor was taken from a male donor in good health and CMV-seronegative. V is TRBV7-8 and J is TRBJ2-7; D possibly corresponds to TRBD2 (6 bases). Written as DNA, the CDR3 is TGTGCCAGCAGCCTTAGCGGAGTATCCTACGAGCAGTACTTC. As protein: CASSLSGVSYEQYF.